These T cell receptor beta chains were read from a single sample in a study of T cells in Graves' hyperthyroidism and ophthalmopathy. From the multiplex PCR reads, TCRdb called clonotypes with MiXCR, one entry per CDR3 protein. The sample carries a few hundred thousand distinct CDR3 sequences, 40% to 55% recorded once. Sequencing input: peripheral blood or thyroid tissue (not recorded which). Receptor source: a woman under 30 with Graves' hyperthyroidism. CDR3s include the opening cysteine and the closing phenylalanine or tryptophan. Fields, in order: clone size, D gene, J gene, V gene, CDR3 DNA, CDR3 protein. The D gene is left open where the match is weak. Size is omitted from some rows. Given values are once, few, many or a class for expanded clones.

few TRBD1 TRBJ1-3 TRBV7-9 TGTGCCAGCAGCTTATCGGTTGCGGGACAGGGGGCAAAAACACTCTCTGGAAACACCATATATTTT CASSLSVAGQGAKTLSGNTIYF
. TRBD2 TRBJ2-7 TRBV7-6 TGTGCCAGCCGCGGGGGGAGGAGCGACGAGCAGTACTTC CASRGGRSDEQYF
few . TRBJ2-7 TRBV7-2 TGTGCCAGCAGCTCCGCACCGCCAACGGGAGCGTACGAGCAGTACTTC CASSSAPPTGAYEQYF
many . TRBJ2-7 TRBV2 TGTGCCAGCGGGACTGACTCCTACGAGCAGTACTTC CASGTDSYEQYF
. TRBD1 TRBJ1-1 TRBV29-1 TGCAGCGTTACGACAGGGGACACTGAAGCTTTCTTT CSVTTGDTEAFF
. . TRBJ1-6 TRBV20-1 TGCAGTGCTCGGGTGGGCGGACCGAACACCGGGGAGAATTCACCCCTCCACTTT CSARVGGPNTGENSPLHF
. . TRBJ1-1 TRBV4-1 TGCGCCAGCAGCAAGTACGTCCTGAACACTGAAGCTTTCTTT CASSKYVLNTEAFF
many . TRBJ1-5 TRBV18 TGTGCCAGCTCACCACTCGGCGTCAATCAGCCCCAGCATTTT CASSPLGVNQPQHF
few TRBD1 TRBJ2-1 TRBV7-6 TGTGCCAGCACCACCCGGGACAGGGACTACAATGAGCAGTTCTTC CASTTRDRDYNEQFF
. TRBD2 TRBJ2-7 TRBV7-8 TGTGCCAGCAGCGTAGCGGGCGGGAGGGTAAGGGAGCAGTACTTC CASSVAGGRVREQYF
many . TRBJ2-7 TRBV10-3 TGTGCCATCAGTGTTGCGACGGGGAGCTCCTACGAGCAGTACTTC CAISVATGSSYEQYF
. . TRBJ2-6 TRBV7-9 TGTGCCAGCAGCCCCTCCATATTC CASSPSIF
. TRBD1 TRBJ2-5 TRBV6-1 TGTGCCAGCAGTCCGACAGGGAGAAAGGGAGAGACCCAGTACTTC CASSPTGRKGETQYF
. . TRBJ2-7 TRBV5-1 TGCGCCAGCAGCTTCGACAGGGAGGGGTCGTACTTC CASSFDREGSYF
many . TRBJ1-1 TRBV7-9 TGTGCCAGCACCCGAGGGGGGCTGGGAGCTGAAGCTTTCTTT CASTRGGLGAEAFF
many TRBD2 TRBJ2-2 TRBV7-2 TGTGCCAGCAGCTTAGTCTCGGGACTAGCGCTCGCCGGTACCGGGGAGCTGTTTTTT CASSLVSGLALAGTGELFF
many TRBD1 TRBJ2-2 TRBV2 TGTGCCAGCAGTGGATACAGGGGAACAGACACCGGGGAGCTGTTTTTT CASSGYRGTDTGELFF
. TRBD1 TRBJ1-5 TRBV2 TGTGCCAGCAGTGGAGCAGACAGGGGAAGGGCGCAGCCCCAGCATTTT CASSGADRGRAQPQHF
. . TRBJ2-1 TRBV12-3/TRBV12-4 TGTGCCAGCAGTCCGGCGGGAATCGCCTACAATGAGCAGTTCTTC CASSPAGIAYNEQFF
. . TRBJ2-1 TRBV9 TGTGCCAGCAGCGTAAGGGACAATGAGCAGTTCTTC CASSVRDNEQFF
once . TRBJ2-2 TRBV12-3/TRBV12-4 TGTGCCAGCAGTCCCAGGACAGAGGACACCGGGGAGCTGTTTTTT CASSPRTEDTGELFF
many TRBD2 TRBJ2-6 TRBV24-1 TGTGCCACGGGGGAGGTGGGGGGGACTGGGGCCAACGTCCTGACTTTC CATGEVGGTGANVLTF
once . TRBJ2-7 TRBV10-3 TGTGCCATCGGGGGGCCCGGGGGCGGCTACGAGCAGTACTTC CAIGGPGGGYEQYF
many TRBD1 TRBJ1-1 TRBV10-2 TGCGCCAGCAGTGAGTCGACAGGGGCGACTGAAGCTTTCTTT CASSESTGATEAFF
many . TRBJ2-2 TRBV12-3/TRBV12-4 TGTGCCAGCAGCCGGGTGGGGGGCACCGGGGAGCTGTTTTTT CASSRVGGTGELFF
. TRBD1 TRBJ1-1 TRBV25-1 TGTGCCAGCAGTGCCAGACAGGGTTCAGGAAACACTGAAGCTTTCTTT CASSARQGSGNTEAFF
. . TRBJ1-3 TRBV20-1 TGCAGTGCCCCTAAGGGGGACACGCGCGAAGGAAACACCATATATTTT CSAPKGDTREGNTIYF
. . TRBJ1-4 TRBV18 TGTGCCAGCTCACCAGGGTCCGGTAATGAAAAACTGTTTTTT CASSPGSGNEKLFF